A selection of T cell receptor beta chains follows, all from one sample in a study of T-cell memory formation after mild COVID-19. TCRdb reprocessed the 5' RACE reads via MiXCR and lists one record per CDR3 protein. Of about 340,000 distinct CDR3 sequences in the sample, approximately 16% were seen once. Material: PBMCs or a T cell subset sorted from them (not recorded which). These receptors were collected from a young man who had mild COVID-19 (a few samples of this study predate the infection). Cell type and time point are not known. The CDR3 runs from the conserved cysteine through the conserved F or W. A D gene is named only where the DNA matches it firmly. Clone size is not always given. Where it is, it says once, few, many or a class for expanded clones.

V gene	CDR3 length	D gene	J gene	clone size	CDR3 protein	CDR3 DNA
TRBV20-1	14	-	TRBJ1-3	few	CSIRALASGNTIYF	TGCAGTATCAGGGCCCTAGCCTCTGGAAACACCATATATTTT
TRBV6-2/TRBV6-3	15	TRBD1	TRBJ2-7	-	CASSLGTGGLHEQYF	TGTGCCAGCAGCCTGGGGACAGGGGGCTTACACGAGCAGTACTTC
TRBV29-1	14	-	TRBJ2-3	-	CSVRVLSVRDTQYF	TGCAGCGTCAGGGTTCTCAGCGTAAGAGATACGCAGTATTTT
TRBV7-9	12	-	TRBJ2-2	-	CAGTGRAGELFF	TGTGCCGGGACGGGGCGCGCCGGGGAGCTGTTTTTT
TRBV5-1	15	-	TRBJ2-3	-	CASSSDTTSTDTQYF	TGCGCCAGCAGCTCCGACACCACTAGCACAGATACGCAGTATTTT
TRBV4-1	15	TRBD2	TRBJ2-1	few	CASRSGLAGNNEQFF	TGCGCCAGCAGATCGGGACTAGCGGGGAACAATGAGCAGTTCTTC
TRBV6-2/TRBV6-3	15	TRBD2	TRBJ2-1	-	CASSYSGVPYNEQFF	TGTGCCAGCAGTTACAGCGGGGTACCCTACAATGAGCAGTTCTTC
TRBV20-1	14	TRBD2	TRBJ2-1	-	CSALSGNSYNEQFF	TGCAGTGCTTTAAGCGGGAATTCCTACAATGAGCAGTTCTTC
TRBV7-9	11	-	TRBJ1-2	-	CASSLINGYTF	TGTGCCAGCAGCTTAATTAATGGCTACACCTTC
TRBV10-3	12	-	TRBJ2-3	-	CAISPGVDTQYF	TGTGCCATCAGCCCTGGGGTTGATACGCAGTATTTT